These 11 T cell receptor beta chains originate from one sample sequenced in a study of blood T cell repertoires in COVID-19. Data came from immunoSEQ multiplex PCR; TCRdb stores just in-frame clones and leaves some out. The sample holds about 140,000 clones; about 83% are singletons and the top ten take 3.5% to 4.5%. The sequencing sample was made of peripheral blood. The receptors come from a woman in her thirties or forties with acute or convalescent COVID-19.

This chain connects TRBV2 to TRBJ2-7; possibly TRBD1 for D (5 bases). The CDR3 is 13 residues long. V was shortened by 3 bases and J by 3 bases, with 9 bases between the two germline ends. CDR1 and CDR2 from the germline V gene are SNHLY and FYNNEI. As DNA, the CDR3 is TGTGCCAGCAGTGACAGGGTAAGCTACGAGCAGTACTTC. Residues: CASSDRVSYEQYF.

The chain combines TRBV19 with TRBJ2-2, with TRBD2 matching 8 bases. The CDR3 totals 18 residues. Germline V CDR1 and CDR2: LNHDA, SQIVND (reference sequence). Losses at the gene ends were 4 bases for V and 3 bases for J; bases not matched to a gene: 13. The CDR3 spells CASSTPKLAEEDTGELFF. The DNA for the CDR3 is TGTGCCAGTAGTACACCCAAACTAGCGGAAGAAGACACCGGGGAGCTGTTTTTT.

V usage is TRBV4-2 and J usage is TRBJ1-1; the match to TRBD1 covers 8 bases. The trim removed 2 bases at V and 1 base at J, leaving 3 bases unmatched. This CDR3 contains 15 residues. Germline V CDR1 and CDR2: LGHNA, YNFKEQ. CDR3 sequence: CASSQSQGANTEAFF. The CDR3 bases are TGTGCCAGCAGCCAATCCCAGGGGGCGAACACTGAAGCTTTCTTT.

This rearrangement joins TRBV6-2 or TRBV6-3 to TRBJ2-1; D is ambiguous. From germline, CDR1 is MNHEY and CDR2 SVGEGT. The CDR3 sequence is 16 residues long. Deletions cut 0 bases from V and 0 bases from J, with 9 bases between. CDR3 bases: TGTGCCAGCAGTTACTCAATGAGGAGCTCCTACAATGAGCAGTTCTTC. Translated, it gives CASSYSMRSSYNEQFF.

The rearrangement uses TRBV12-2 and TRBJ2-2; no check of the table's D call, TRBD2, against the DNA was made. TRBV12-2 is deemed a pseudogene. The CDR3 extends over 17 amino acids. CDR3 sequence: CASRLAKASGGAGELFF. The CDR3 nucleotides read TGTGCAAGTCGCTTAGCGAAAGCTAGCGGGGGGGCCGGGGAGCTGTTTTTT.

The chain joins TRBV24-1 to TRBJ2-1; 10 bases match TRBD2. Germline V gives CDR1 KGHDR, CDR2 SFDVKD. The CDR3 runs 16 residues. The trim removed 4 bases at V and 4 bases at J, leaving 6 bases unmatched. The CDR3 coding sequence is TGTGCCACCAGTGACTCTAGCGGGGGATTATACAATGAGCAGTTCTTC. This encodes CATSDSSGGLYNEQFF.

This clone was seen a few times. The chain has TRBV6-2 or TRBV6-3 and TRBJ1-1; 10 bases fit TRBD1. Trimming removed 5 bases from V and 8 bases from J; junction bases left unmatched: 14. The CDR3 has 16 residues. In germline, CDR1 is MNHEY, CDR2 SVGEGT. CDR3 DNA: TGTGCCAGCAGTACTAACCGGGACAGGGGTCCGCTCGAAGCTTTCTTT. Its translation: CASSTNRDRGPLEAFF.

The V call is TRBV5-5, the J call TRBJ1-6, with D hard to call. V lost 0 bases to trimming and J lost 4 bases, with 5 bases between them. The CDR3 totals 14 residues. CDR1 SGHKS and CDR2 YYEKEE come from the germline V gene (reference sequence). Here the CDR3 reads CASSLVSYNSPLHF. Written as DNA, the CDR3 is TGTGCCAGCAGCTTGGTGAGTTATAATTCACCCCTCCACTTT.

V and J are TRBV27 and TRBJ1-2, with D tentatively TRBD1 (6 bases). The CDR3 is 14 amino acids. CDR1 and CDR2 from the germline V gene are MNHEY and SMNVEV (reference sequence). Trimming took 7 bases from V and 4 from J, leaving 16 bases between them. CDR3 coding DNA: TGTGCCAGCAAGGACAGCCTAGGGATCTATGGCTACACCTTC. It encodes CASKDSLGIYGYTF.

CDR3 sequence: CAISALDREAGNTIYF. CDR3 nucleotides: TGTGCCATCAGTGCCTTGGACAGGGAAGCTGGAAACACCATATATTTT. This sequence joins TRBV10-3 and TRBJ1-3; TRBD1 matches 8 bases. With V trimmed by 4 bases and J by 2 bases, 7 bases remained unmatched. Germline V gene data show CDR1 as ENHRY and CDR2 as SYGVKD. The CDR3 has 16 amino acids.

This clone was observed a single time. This chain links TRBV29-1 with TRBJ1-1; no clear D gene. The CDR3 sequence is 12 residues long. Trimming took 4 bases from V and 7 from J, leaving 13 bases between them. Germline V gene lookup returns CDR1 SQVTM and CDR2 ANQGSEA. CDR3 protein: CSVVTERVEAFF. The CDR3 DNA is TGCAGCGTTGTCACGGAGCGGGTTGAAGCTTTCTTT.